This T cell receptor (beta chain) was observed in a study of blood T cell repertoires in COVID-19. Overall study context: Specimens from acute and convalescent COVID-19 originated in the United States, Italy and Spain. In each case, the material was cDNA or gDNA derived from T cells, B-cell-depleted T cells, or PBMCs.

As originally analysed: Amplification of reference gene primers was used by the study to estimate nucleated cell counts. Sequencing used immunoSEQ multiplex PCR; TCRdb keeps in-frame clones, though not all of them. The V and J calls and clone size were taken over from that table, and D and trimming were inferred from the DNA. The sample has some 150,000 clones, 86% seen once. This CDR3 comprises 14 residues. V dropped 1 base and J dropped 2 bases, with 8 bases sitting between them. Germline V CDR1 and CDR2: SGHNT, YENEEA. This receptor was identified in a woman older than 75 in a cohort sampled during active or convalescent COVID-19. The genes are TRBV11-3 and TRBJ2-5, with D unclear. Sequencing was done on a sample of peripheral blood. The CDR3 sequence is CASSLGANQETQYF. In nucleotides, the CDR3 is TGTGCCAGCAGCTTAGGAGCAAATCAAGAGACCCAGTACTTC.